A selection of T cell receptor beta chains follows, all from one sample in a study of shared clonotypes between healthy human individuals. This table comes from immunoSEQ multiplex PCR, and its TCRdb copy is limited to in-frame clones, with some not included. The table has about 1,900,000 clones, about 95% seen once. The specimen sequenced was naive CD8+ T cells sorted from blood. These receptors originate from a man aged 18 to 30 in good health. The CDR3 runs from the conserved cysteine through the conserved F or W. D genes are given only for firm matches. Not all rows give a size; the values are once, few, many and, for expanded clones, a class.

.	TRBJ2-5	TRBV18	.	TGTGCCAGCTCACCACCCCTGGAAGAGACCCAGTACTTC	CASSPPLEETQYF
.	TRBJ1-1	TRBV27	.	TGTGCCAGCAGTTTAACTGCGGCTAACACTGAAGCTTTCTTT	CASSLTAANTEAFF
.	TRBJ1-4	TRBV27	once	TGTGCCAGCAGTTACTCCCAGGGACCATCTAATGAAAAACTGTTTTTT	CASSYSQGPSNEKLFF
.	TRBJ1-2	TRBV5-6	.	TGTGCCAGCAGCTTGCTTTCTGAAATCCTATCCTATGGCTACACCTTC	CASSLLSEILSYGYTF
TRBD2	TRBJ2-7	TRBV7-6	once	TGTGCCAGCAGCCCCTCAGAAATCGGGACTAGTAGTTTCGAGCAGTACTTC	CASSPSEIGTSSFEQYF
TRBD1	TRBJ1-6	TRBV9	.	TGTGCCAGCAGCGATTCCGACAGGGCCAGCTCCTATAATTCACCCCTCCACTTT	CASSDSDRASSYNSPLHF
TRBD1	TRBJ1-3	TRBV7-8	.	TGTGCCAGCAGCCCACAGGGGTATGGAAACACCATATATTTT	CASSPQGYGNTIYF
TRBD1	TRBJ1-1	TRBV9	.	TGTGCCAGCAGCGCTCCGGGACAGCTGAACACTGAAGCTTTCTTT	CASSAPGQLNTEAFF
.	TRBJ1-1	TRBV6-1	.	TGTGCCAGCAGTGAAGTATTGGGATCCGCTGAAGCTTTCTTT	CASSEVLGSAEAFF
TRBD1	TRBJ1-3	TRBV7-9	.	TGTGCCAGCAGCAATACCGACAGGGGGGAAGTAGGAAACACCATATATTTT	CASSNTDRGEVGNTIYF
.	TRBJ2-7	TRBV7-9	.	TGTGCCAGCAGCTTACTCAGTACCGGAAGAACGGGGCAGTACTTC	CASSLLSTGRTGQYF
TRBD1	TRBJ2-7	TRBV11-2	.	TGTGCCAGCAGCTTGGCCACAGGGGGCTACGAGCAGTACTTC	CASSLATGGYEQYF
TRBD1	TRBJ1-2	TRBV27	.	TGTGCCAGCAGTCCAGACAGGGCCCAGCTGGACTATGGCTACACCTTC	CASSPDRAQLDYGYTF
.	TRBJ2-1	TRBV11-2	.	TGTGCCAGCAGCTTAGGGGGAACGGGCTACAATGAGCAGTTCTTC	CASSLGGTGYNEQFF
.	TRBJ2-5	TRBV7-8	.	TGTGCCAGCAGCTTATTGAGGGTAGAGACCCAGTACTTC	CASSLLRVETQYF
.	TRBJ1-6	TRBV4-1	.	TGCGCCAGCAGCCACGAAGGGGGGAATTCACCCCTCCACTTT	CASSHEGGNSPLHF
TRBD2	TRBJ2-2	TRBV9	.	TGTGCCAGCCACGCGGGACGGGGGGGCACCGGGGAGCTGTTTTTT	CASHAGRGGTGELFF
.	TRBJ2-1	TRBV29-1	.	TGCAGCGTTGGCCCAGAGACCTACAATGAGCAGTTCTTC	CSVGPETYNEQFF
.	TRBJ2-7	TRBV7-9	.	TGTGCCAGCAGCTCCCCGGTGGGCCCCTACGAGCAGTACTTC	CASSSPVGPYEQYF
.	TRBJ1-6	TRBV6-5	.	TGTGCCAGCAGCCCTCACTCCGGGGCCGCTTCACCCCTCCACTTT	CASSPHSGAASPLHF
.	TRBJ2-7	TRBV4-1	.	TGCGCCAGCAGCCAAGGCCATACCAACCCGTACGAGCAGTACTTC	CASSQGHTNPYEQYF
.	TRBJ2-7	TRBV19	.	TGTGCCAGTAGTTGGGGGCCAGATGACTCCTACGAGCAGTACTTC	CASSWGPDDSYEQYF
.	TRBJ2-7	TRBV5-4	.	TGTGCCAGCAGCCCCTCGGTGCTAGGCGGCGAGCAGTACTTC	CASSPSVLGGEQYF
.	TRBJ2-1	TRBV29-1	.	TGCAGCACAGATGGCAATGAGCAGTTCTTC	CSTDGNEQFF
.	TRBJ1-2	TRBV5-6	.	TGTGCCAGCAGCTTGGCCTCACAGGGCTTTGACTATGGCTACACCTTC	CASSLASQGFDYGYTF
.	TRBJ2-7	TRBV19	.	TGTGCCAGTAGTTCGCTGTCCTACGAGCAGTACTTC	CASSSLSYEQYF
.	TRBJ1-4	TRBV4-2	once	TGTGCCAGCAGCCATTTTCCGGGACGTGGGGAACTAATTGCTGAAAAACTGTTTTTT	CASSHFPGRGELIAEKLFF
.	TRBJ1-1	TRBV27	.	TGTGCCAGCAGTTTATCCGGACGGCCGGCTTTCTTT	CASSLSGRPAFF
.	TRBJ2-1	TRBV4-1	.	TGCGCCAGCAGCCTAAAGGAGGGGCCTGAGCAGTTCTTC	CASSLKEGPEQFF
.	TRBJ1-1	TRBV13	few	TGTGCCAGCAGCTTAAACCTGAACACTGAAGCTTTCTTT	CASSLNLNTEAFF
.	TRBJ2-1	TRBV7-2	.	TGTGCCAGCGGCGGCAGGGGGGCCTACAATGAGCAGTTCTTC	CASGGRGAYNEQFF
.	TRBJ1-2	TRBV14	.	TGTGCCAGCAGCCAAGGAAGGAGTCCTAACTATGGCTACACCTTC	CASSQGRSPNYGYTF
TRBD2	TRBJ2-7	TRBV7-9	.	TGTGCCAGCAGCCCTTGGGTAGCGGGAGGCGACGAGCAGTACTTC	CASSPWVAGGDEQYF
TRBD1	TRBJ1-1	TRBV7-9	.	TGTGCCAGCAGCTCAGGCGACAGGGGGAACACTGAAGCTTTCTTT	CASSSGDRGNTEAFF
TRBD1	TRBJ2-3	TRBV6-5	.	TGTGCCAGCAGTTACGGGGGACAGGCAACTACGCAGTATTTT	CASSYGGQATTQYF
TRBD1	TRBJ2-7	TRBV4-1	.	TGCGCCAGCAGCCACGGACAGGGGACCTACGAGCAGTACTTC	CASSHGQGTYEQYF
.	TRBJ2-1	TRBV7-2	.	TGTGCCAGCAGCACCCGACCCTACAATGAGCAGTTCTTC	CASSTRPYNEQFF
.	TRBJ2-3	TRBV29-1	.	TGCAGCGTTGAGGGGACAGATACGCAGTATTTT	CSVEGTDTQYF
.	TRBJ2-3	TRBV7-6	.	TGTGCCAGCAGCTTCTTGGGGGACACAGATACGCAGTATTTT	CASSFLGDTDTQYF
TRBD2	TRBJ2-1	TRBV7-9	.	TGTGCCAGCAGCTGGACTAGCGGGGGGCTCAATGAGCAGTTCTTC	CASSWTSGGLNEQFF
TRBD1	TRBJ1-1	TRBV5-1	.	TGCGCCAGCAGCACCACGACAGGGCCGTATACTGAAGCTTTCTTT	CASSTTTGPYTEAFF
.	TRBJ1-1	TRBV5-5	.	TGTGCCAGCAGCTTGTTGTGGGACACTGAAGCTTTCTTT	CASSLLWDTEAFF